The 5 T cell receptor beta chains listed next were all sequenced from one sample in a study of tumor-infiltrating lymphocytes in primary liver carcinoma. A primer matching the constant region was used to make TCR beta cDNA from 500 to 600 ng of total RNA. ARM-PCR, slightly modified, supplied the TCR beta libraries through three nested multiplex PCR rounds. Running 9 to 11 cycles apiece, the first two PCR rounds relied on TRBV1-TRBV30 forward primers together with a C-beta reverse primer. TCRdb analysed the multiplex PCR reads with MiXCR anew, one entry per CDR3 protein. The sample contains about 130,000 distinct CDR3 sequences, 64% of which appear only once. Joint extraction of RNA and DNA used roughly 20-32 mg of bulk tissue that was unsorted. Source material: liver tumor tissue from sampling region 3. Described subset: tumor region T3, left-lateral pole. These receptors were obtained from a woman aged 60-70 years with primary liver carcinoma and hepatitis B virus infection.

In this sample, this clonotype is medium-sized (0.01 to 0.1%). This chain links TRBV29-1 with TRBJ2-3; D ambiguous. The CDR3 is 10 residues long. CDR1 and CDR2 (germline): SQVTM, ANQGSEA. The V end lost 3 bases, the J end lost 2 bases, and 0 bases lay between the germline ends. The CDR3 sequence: CSVDTDTQYF. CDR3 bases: TGCAGCGTTGACACAGATACGCAGTATTTT.

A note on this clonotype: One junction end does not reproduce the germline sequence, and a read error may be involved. The CDR3 DNA is TGCGCCAGCAGCTTAGGGGGCACAGGGGTCAACGTCCTGACTTTC. Translation: CASSLGGTGVNVLTF. This rearrangement joins TRBV11-2 to TRBJ2-6, with 7 bases fitting TRBD1. CDR3 length equals 15 residues. Germline V gene sequence: CDR1 SGHAT, CDR2 FQNNGV.

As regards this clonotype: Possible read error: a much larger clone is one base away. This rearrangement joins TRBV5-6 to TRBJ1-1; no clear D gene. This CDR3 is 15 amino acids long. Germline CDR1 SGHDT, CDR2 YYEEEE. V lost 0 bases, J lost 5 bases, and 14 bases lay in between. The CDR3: CASSLAQSRRTEAFF. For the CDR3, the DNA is TGTGCCAGCAGCTTGGCCCAGAGCAGGAGGACTGAAGCTTTCTTT. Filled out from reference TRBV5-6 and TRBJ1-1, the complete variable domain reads DAGVTQSPTHLIKTRGQQVTLRCSPKSGHDTVSWYQQALGQGPQFIFQYYEEEERQRGNFPDRFSGHQFPNYSSELNVNALLLGDSALYLCASSLAQSRRTEAFFGQGTRLTVV.

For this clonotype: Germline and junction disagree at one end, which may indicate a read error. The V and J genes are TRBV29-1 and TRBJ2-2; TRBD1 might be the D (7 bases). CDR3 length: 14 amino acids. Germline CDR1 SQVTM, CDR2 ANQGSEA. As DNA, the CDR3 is TGCAGCGTTGCCGGCAGGGGGGTTACCGGGGAGCTGTTATTT. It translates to CSVAGRGVTGELLF.

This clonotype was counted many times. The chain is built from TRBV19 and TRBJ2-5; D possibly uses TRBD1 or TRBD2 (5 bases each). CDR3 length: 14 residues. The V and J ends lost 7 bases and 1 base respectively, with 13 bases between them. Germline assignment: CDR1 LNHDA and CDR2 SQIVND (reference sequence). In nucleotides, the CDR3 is TGTGCCAGTAACACCCCGGGACGCCAAGAGACCCAGTACTTC. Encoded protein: CASNTPGRQETQYF.